The 10 T cell receptor beta chains in this list originate from one sample, sequenced in a study of graft-versus-host responses after intestinal transplantation. The protocol was immunoSEQ multiplex PCR, while the TCRdb copy is restricted to in-frame clones and leaves out a portion. The profile shows about 69,000 clones, approximately 92% of them singletons. Sequencing used bone marrow, obtained 734 days after intestinal transplantation. Source of these receptors: a human patient who received an intestinal transplant, so some T cells may come from the graft donor.

The V call is TRBV11-2, the J call TRBJ2-7; D gene ambiguous. The CDR3 is made up of 11 amino acids. From germline, CDR1 is SGHAT and CDR2 FQNNGV. Trimming pared 4 bases from V and 1 base from J, leaving 2 bases between. Here the CDR3 reads CASSSSYEQYF. The CDR3 nucleotides are TGTGCCAGCAGCTCTTCCTACGAGCAGTACTTC. Filled out from reference TRBV11-2 and TRBJ2-7, the complete variable domain reads EAGVAQSPRYKIIEKRQSVAFWCNPISGHATLYWYQQILGQGPKLLIQFQNNGVVDDSQLPKDRFSAERLKGVDSTLKIQPAKLEDSAVYLCASSSSYEQYFGPGTRLTVT.

The chain is built from TRBV27 and TRBJ2-1; maybe TRBD2 (7 bases). Germline assignment: CDR1 MNHEY and CDR2 SMNVEV (reference sequence). V was trimmed by 3 bases and J by 9 bases, leaving 18 bases between them. The CDR3 extends over 15 amino acids. The CDR3 DNA reads TGTGCCAGCAGTTTTGTGGCGGGAGAGGGGGGTGAGCAGTTCTTC. Its translation is CASSFVAGEGGEQFF.

The chain recombines TRBV6-5 with TRBJ1-2; TRBD1 matches at 7 bases. J lost 2 bases, V lost 5 bases, and 5 bases had no gene match. CDR1 and CDR2 from the germline V gene are MNHEY and SVGAGI. The CDR3 totals 14 residues. CDR3 nucleotide sequence: TGTGCCAGCAGTGACAGGGACACCAACTATGGCTACACCTTC. Translating it yields CASSDRDTNYGYTF.

On this clone: The same CDR3 can be traced to other DNA sequences in this sample. V gene TRBV4-1 combines with J gene TRBJ2-7, with a weak D call TRBD2 (5 bases). The V end was cut by 0 bases, the J end by 3 bases, with 6 bases between. CDR1 is MGHRA, CDR2 YSYEKL, per germline. The CDR3 loop spans 13 amino acids. The CDR3 is CASSQDRGYEQYF. The CDR3 DNA follows: TGCGCCAGCAGCCAAGATCGGGGCTACGAGCAGTACTTC.

The chain has TRBV18 and TRBJ2-3, with 9 bases aligning to TRBD2. Germline CDR1 reads KGHSH; CDR2 reads LQKENI. The CDR3 covers 17 residues. Trimming cost V 2 bases and J 2 bases; bases outside gene matches: 8. The DNA for the CDR3 is TGTGCCAGCTCACCAGCGGGAGGGCCTGGGTACACAGATACGCAGTATTTT. Translating it yields CASSPAGGPGYTDTQYF. The entire variable domain, with the rest obtained from reference TRBV18 and TRBJ2-3, is as follows: NAGVMQNPRHLVRRRGQEARLRCSPMKGHSHVYWYRQLPEEGLKFMVYLQKENIIDESGMPKERFSAEFPKEGPSILRIQQVVRGDSAAYFCASSPAGGPGYTDTQYFGPGTRLTVL.

The J gene is TRBJ2-1, the V gene TRBV9; the D gene is possibly TRBD1 (6 bases). CDR1 is SGDLS, CDR2 YYNGEE, per germline. Trimming left V 7 bases short and J 5 bases short, with 19 bases between. The CDR3 extends over 15 amino acids. The CDR3 DNA sequence: TGTGCCAGCGGCGAGTACAGGGAACGTAACAATGAGCAGTTCTTC. Its translation: CASGEYRERNNEQFF.

This sequence joins TRBV21-1 and TRBJ1-5; the DNA was not compared with TRBD1, the D call given in the table. TRBV21-1 is termed a pseudogene. CDR3 length equals 16 residues. CDR3 loop: CASSFPRDRLNQPQHF. For the CDR3, the DNA is TGTGCCAGCAGCTTCCCCCGGGACAGACTCAATCAGCCCCAGCATTTT.

This clone was observed a few times. The chain is built from TRBV7-9 and TRBJ1-2; D gene ambiguous. The CDR3 has 14 amino acids. The V and J ends lost 0 bases and 4 bases respectively, with 9 bases between them. The germline V gene encodes CDR1 SEHNR and CDR2 FQNEAQ (reference sequence). The CDR3 is CASSLADPSYGYTF. The CDR3 region has the DNA TGTGCCAGCAGCTTAGCCGACCCTTCCTATGGCTACACCTTC.

This rearrangement joins TRBV5-1 to TRBJ2-7; no clear D. Looked up from germline, CDR1 is SGHRS and CDR2 is YFSETQ. Trimming took off 4 bases at V and 3 bases at J, with 11 bases between the two ends. This CDR3 is 13 amino acids long. CDR3 in amino acids: CASSPQPNYEQYF. CDR3 nucleotides: TGCGCCAGCAGCCCTCAGCCCAACTACGAGCAGTACTTC.

This clone has a single count. The V gene is TRBV28, the J gene TRBJ1-5; maybe TRBD1 (6 bases). Germline V gene sequence: CDR1 MDHEN, CDR2 SYDVKM. The CDR3 has 13 residues. The ends were cut back, 8 bases at V and 5 bases at J, with 13 bases in the middle. The CDR3 nucleotides read TGTGCCAGCGAACAGGGTGTTGATCAGCCCCAGCATTTT. It is translated as CASEQGVDQPQHF.